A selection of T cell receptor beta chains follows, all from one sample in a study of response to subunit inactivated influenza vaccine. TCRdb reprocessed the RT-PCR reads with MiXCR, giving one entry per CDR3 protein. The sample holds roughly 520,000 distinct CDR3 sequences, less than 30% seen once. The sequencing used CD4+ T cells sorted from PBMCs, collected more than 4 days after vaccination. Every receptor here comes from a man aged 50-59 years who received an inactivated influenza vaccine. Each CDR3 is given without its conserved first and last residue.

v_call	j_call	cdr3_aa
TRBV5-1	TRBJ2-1	ASSLTTQNNEQF
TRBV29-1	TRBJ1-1	SVFGWGQFMNTEAF
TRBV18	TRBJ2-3	ASSLTSGLFTDTQY
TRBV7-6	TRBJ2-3	ASRGLAGSTDTQY
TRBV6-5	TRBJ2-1	ASRLDGTHNNEQF
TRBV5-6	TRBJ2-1	ASSLSSARSHYNEQF
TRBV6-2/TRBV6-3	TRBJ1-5	ASTYSGGGNQPQH
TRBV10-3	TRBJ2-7	AISDKGNGEQY
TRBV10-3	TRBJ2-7	AISVEHNSYEQY
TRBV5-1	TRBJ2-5	ASSLASGAVHETQY
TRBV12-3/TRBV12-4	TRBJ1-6	ASSDVHNSPLH
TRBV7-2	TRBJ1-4	ASNAISGEKLF
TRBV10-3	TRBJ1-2	ATRTTYGYT
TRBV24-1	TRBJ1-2	ATSDRTGDGYT
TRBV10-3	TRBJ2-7	ATGGQGAYEQY
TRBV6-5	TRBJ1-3	ASSYGTLTSGNTIY
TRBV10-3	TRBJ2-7	AAGGQTSYEQY
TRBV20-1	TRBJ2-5	SARPRTVDHLFQETQY
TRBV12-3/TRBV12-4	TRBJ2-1	ASSWAGLPGDEQF
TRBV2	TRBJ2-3	ASSTRGDTQY
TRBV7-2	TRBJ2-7	ASKLTGAYEQY
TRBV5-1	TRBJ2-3	ASSLGTLSTDTQY
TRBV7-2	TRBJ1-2	ASSGTGNDYGYT
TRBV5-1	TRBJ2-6	ASSSGTSGAGANVLT
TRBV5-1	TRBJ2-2	ASSFGLAATNTGELF
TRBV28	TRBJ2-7	ASRTSGQGHLGQY
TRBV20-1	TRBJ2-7	SAGGQKRLYEQY
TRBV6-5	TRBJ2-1	ASSYDAVSSYNEQF
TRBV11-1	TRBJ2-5	ASSDKEARKTQY
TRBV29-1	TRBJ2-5	SALLPGQETQY
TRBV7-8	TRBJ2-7	ASSAEGLVGEQY
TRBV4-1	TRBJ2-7	ASSQGAKGTFYEQY
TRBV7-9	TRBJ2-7	ASSLNREEQY
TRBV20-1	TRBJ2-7	SAIPRDPYEQY
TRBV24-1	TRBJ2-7	ATSDVTVESSYEQY
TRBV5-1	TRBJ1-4	ASSSSGRGTNEKLF
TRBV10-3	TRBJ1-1	AISRGTAVNTEAF
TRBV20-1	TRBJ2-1	SARPGGAYNEQF
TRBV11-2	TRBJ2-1	ASSLVWMGAGAYNEQF
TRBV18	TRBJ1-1	ASSLTPRGANTEAF
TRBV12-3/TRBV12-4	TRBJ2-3	ASRGLAGPTSTDTQY
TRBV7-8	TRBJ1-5	ASSLVREQPQH
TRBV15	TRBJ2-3	ATSRDLLGTDTQY
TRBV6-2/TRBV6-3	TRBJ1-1	ASKTNAGWNTEAF
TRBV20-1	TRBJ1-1	SARDTAVEAF
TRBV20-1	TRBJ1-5	SARSGHSNQPQH
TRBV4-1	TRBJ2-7	ASSQITGGGEQY
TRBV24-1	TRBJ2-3	ATRGARQGGTADTQY
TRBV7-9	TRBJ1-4	ASSLEWQEKLF
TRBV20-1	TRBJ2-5	SAPPGAQETQY
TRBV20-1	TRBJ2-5	SAPQAGETQY